These 4 T cell receptor beta chains originate from one sample sequenced in a study of CD8 T cells in ankylosing spondylitis. MiXCR was run by TCRdb on the 5' RACE reads, yielding one entry per CDR3 protein. The table lists around 29,000 distinct CDR3 sequences, less than 6.5% of them singletons. The specimen was blood, either unsorted or a sorted T cell fraction (not recorded which). The origin of the receptors is a female donor with ankylosing spondylitis or in good health (not recorded which).

This clonotype showed up many times. The V call is TRBV9, the J call TRBJ2-1; D is perhaps TRBD1 or TRBD2 (5 bases each). The germline V gene encodes CDR1 SGDLS and CDR2 YYNGEE. The V gene lost 5 bases and the J gene lost 16 bases, with 19 bases spanning the gap. The CDR3 length is 12 residues. For the CDR3, the DNA is TGTGCCAGCAGTGTTAGTGGGGGATGGCTCTTCTTC. Encoded protein: CASSVSGGWLFF.

At least ten counts were recorded for this clonotype. This chain uses TRBV9 with TRBJ2-1, with D possibly being TRBD2 (5 bases). This CDR3 region has 16 residues. Germline CDR1 is SGDLS and CDR2 is YYNGEE. Trimming left V 4 bases short and J 1 base short, with 15 bases between. The CDR3 nucleotides read TGTGCCAGCAGCCCCCTGGCGGGCAGTTCCTACAATGAGCAGTTCTTC. Amino acid sequence: CASSPLAGSSYNEQFF.

This clonotype was seen more than once but under ten times. V usage is TRBV9 and J usage is TRBJ2-7, with a tentative D call TRBD2 (5 bases). In germline, CDR1 is SGDLS, CDR2 YYNGEE. The V gene lost 4 bases and the J gene lost 0 bases, with 20 bases spanning the gap. The CDR3 has 17 amino acids. The CDR3 DNA reads as TGTGCCAGCAGCCCCCCGGGTGTTACGGGGAACTCCTACGAGCAGTACTTC. Translating it yields CASSPPGVTGNSYEQYF.

This clonotype has a count of ten or more. The chain joins TRBV9 to TRBJ1-1; possibly TRBD1 for D (6 bases). Trimming shortened V by 3 bases and J by 5 bases, and 14 bases separated the two germline ends. Germline lookup yields CDR1 SGDLS and CDR2 YYNGEE. The CDR3 is 14 amino acids. CDR3: CASSAGDSETEAFF. DNA of the CDR3: TGTGCCAGCAGCGCAGGGGATAGTGAGACTGAAGCTTTCTTT.